The 12 T cell receptor beta chains presented below share a single source sample, sequenced in a study of shared clonotypes between healthy human individuals. Clones were read by immunoSEQ multiplex PCR, and TCRdb kept only the in-frame ones, dropping some. The data show over 95,000 clones, with about 45% seen just once and roughly 16% held by the top ten. The sequenced sample consisted of PBMCs. The receptor source for this set is a woman in her forties in good health. Some clones in this sample may be carry-over from other donors' samples.

This clone was recorded at least ten times. The J gene is TRBJ2-7, the V gene TRBV6-5; D may be TRBD1 (6 bases). Trimming stripped 5 bases from V and 5 bases from J, with 13 bases between. This CDR3 has 13 residues. The germline gives CDR1 MNHEY, CDR2 SVGAGI. The CDR3 region is CASSTGGRNEQYF. CDR3 nucleotide sequence: TGTGCCAGCAGTACTGGGGGCCGGAACGAGCAGTACTTC.

The gene calls are TRBV5-4 and TRBJ2-7, with D possibly matching TRBD2 (5 bases). Germline loops: CDR1 SGHNT, CDR2 YYREEE (reference sequence). V was cut by 5 bases and J by 0 bases, with 12 bases left in between. This CDR3 is built from 14 residues. For the CDR3, the DNA is TGTGCCAGCAGTTCGGACTTTGGCTCCTACGAGCAGTACTTC. It translates to CASSSDFGSYEQYF.

This rearrangement joins TRBV15 to TRBJ2-1, with TRBD2 matching 9 bases. V dropped 0 bases and J dropped 5; count of bases not matched to a gene: 2. CDR3 size: 15 residues. Looked up from germline, CDR1 is LNHNV and CDR2 is YYDKDF (reference sequence). The CDR3 nucleotides read TGTGCCACCAGCAGAGAGGCTAGCGGGAACAATGAGCAGTTCTTC. It yields the protein CATSREASGNNEQFF. Full variable domain (rest looked up from reference TRBV15 and TRBJ2-1): DAMVIQNPRYQVTQFGKPVTLSCSQTLNHNVMYWYQQKSSQAPKLLFHYYDKDFNNEADTPDNFQSRRPNTSFCFLDIRSPGLGDTAMYLCATSREASGNNEQFFGPGTRLTVL.

The sample holds many counts of this clone. This chain joins TRBV30 and TRBJ1-5; no reliable D call. The CDR3 has 14 amino acids. Trimming cost V 7 bases and J 0 bases, with 13 bases left between them. The germline gives CDR1 GTSNPN, CDR2 SVGIG (reference sequence). CDR3 in amino acids: CALSEDFSNQPQHF. The CDR3 DNA is TGTGCCTTGTCGGAGGATTTTAGCAATCAGCCCCAGCATTTT.

V and J are TRBV28 and TRBJ1-1; D remains unclear. The CDR3 length is 12 residues. Germline lookup yields CDR1 MDHEN and CDR2 SYDVKM. The V and J ends lost 6 bases and 0 bases respectively, with 5 bases between them. The CDR3 sequence is CASRDMNTEAFF. The CDR3 region has the DNA TGTGCCAGCAGAGATATGAACACTGAAGCTTTCTTT.

The V call is TRBV19, the J call TRBJ1-2, with TRBD1 as a possible D gene (6 bases). Germline lookup yields CDR1 LNHDA and CDR2 SQIVND (reference sequence). V was pared by 7 bases and J by 4 bases, with 19 bases between. The CDR3 is made up of 15 amino acids. This CDR3 reads CASNPLSGAGYGYTF. The DNA for the CDR3 is TGTGCCAGTAATCCTCTTTCGGGGGCCGGCTATGGCTACACCTTC.

This chain connects TRBV9 to TRBJ2-1; TRBD2 matches 10 bases. The germline V gene encodes CDR1 SGDLS and CDR2 YYNGEE. The CDR3 totals 16 residues. V shed 6 bases and J 8 bases; nucleotides not matched to a gene: 14. CDR3 coding DNA: TGTGCCAGCACCCGCTCCGCTAGCGGGAGTGGCTATGAGCAGTTCTTC. This codes for CASTRSASGSGYEQFF.

The chain joins TRBV2 to TRBJ2-7; the D gene is possibly TRBD2 (5 bases). The CDR3 covers 12 residues. V lost 3 bases to trimming and J lost 7 bases, with 10 bases between them. CDR1 is SNHLY and CDR2 is FYNNEI in the germline V gene. CDR3 coding DNA: TGTGCCAGCAGTGATATTGAGGGAGAGCAGTACTTC. Amino acids: CASSDIEGEQYF. Full variable domain (rest looked up from reference TRBV2 and TRBJ2-7): EPEVTQTPSHQVTQMGQEVILRCVPISNHLYFYWYRQILGQKVEFLVSFYNNEISEKSEIFDDQFSVERPDGSNFTLKIRSTKLEDSAMYFCASSDIEGEQYFGPGTRLTVT.

This clone was observed many times. The chain links TRBV7-6 to TRBJ2-1; perhaps TRBD2 as D (6 bases). This CDR3 has 14 residues. Trimming took 5 bases from V and 8 from J, leaving 16 bases between them. CDR1 SGHVS and CDR2 FNYEAQ come from the germline V gene. CDR3 loop: CASSPTLRDDEQFF. CDR3 sequence (DNA): TGTGCCAGCAGCCCAACATTGCGGGATGATGAGCAGTTCTTC.

This clone was found a few times. The J gene is TRBJ2-1, the V gene TRBV9; no definite D call. Trimming left V 0 bases short and J 7 bases short, with 11 bases between. The length of the CDR3 is 14 residues. The germline V gene encodes CDR1 SGDLS and CDR2 YYNGEE. In DNA, the CDR3 is TGTGCCAGCAGCGTAGGTCAAGGCGGTAATGAGCAGTTCTTC. Translating gives CASSVGQGGNEQFF.

The sample holds one count of this clone. The chain recombines TRBV28 with TRBJ2-6, with 7 bases matching TRBD1. The CDR3 is 16 residues long. The V and J ends lost 5 bases and 5 bases, in that order; junction bases with no gene match: 9. Looked up from germline, CDR1 is MDHEN and CDR2 is SYDVKM. The CDR3 bases are TGTGCCAGCAGTCCCTCGAAGGGGGCCAGGGCCAACGTCCTGACTTTC. Translating gives CASSPSKGARANVLTF.

The chain employs TRBV5-5 and TRBJ1-4; D not certain. The CDR3 is made up of 14 amino acids. The germline CDR1 and CDR2 sequences are SGHKS and YYEKEE (reference sequence). Trimming cost V 0 bases and J 6 bases, with 9 bases left between them. As DNA, the CDR3 is TGTGCCAGCAGCTTGGAGGGAGGCTATGAAAAACTGTTTTTT. It encodes CASSLEGGYEKLFF.